The 24 T cell receptor beta chains listed next were all sequenced from one sample in a study of T cell repertoires in aging, cancer and after chemotherapy. Peripheral blood genomic DNA, not sorted cells or RNA, was the template. TRB rearrangements spanning V, D and J were amplified using mixed TRB-A/B primers. Each CDR3 protein is one row after TCRdb ran MiXCR on the multiplex PCR reads. The sample lists about 14,000 distinct CDR3 sequences; under 30% were seen once. The sample consisted of blood. The receptors derive from a human donor in good health.

The chain carries TRBV6-1 and TRBJ2-5; 8 bases are shared with TRBD2. The germline CDR1 and CDR2 sequences are MNHNS and SASEGT. V lost 6 bases to trimming and J lost 5 bases; unmatched junction nucleotides: 14. This CDR3 comprises 16 residues. CDR3 sequence reads: CASSYGETGGHETQYF. The CDR3 coding sequence is TGTGCCAGCAGCTATGGCGAAACGGGGGGGCATGAGACCCAGTACTTC.

The chain links TRBV15 to TRBJ2-3, with D uncertain. The V end lost 0 bases, the J end lost 3 bases, and 13 bases lay between the germline ends. From germline, CDR1 is LNHNV and CDR2 YYDKDF (reference sequence). The CDR3 is made up of 16 amino acids. CDR3 sequence: CATSREAPWATDTQYF. CDR3 coding DNA: TGTGCCACCAGCAGAGAAGCCCCCTGGGCAACAGATACGCAGTATTTT.

The chain employs TRBV5-6 and TRBJ1-2; D remains ambiguous. V was clipped by 6 bases and J by 0 bases, with 12 bases between them. CDR1 SGHDT and CDR2 YYEEEE come from the germline V gene. The CDR3 sequence is 14 residues long. CDR3 nucleotides: TGTGCCAGCATCGCAAGAGGTCCTAACTATGGCTACACCTTC. It specifies CASIARGPNYGYTF.

This chain connects TRBV20-1 to TRBJ2-3; D is ambiguous. CDR3 length: 15 residues. V was trimmed by 4 bases and J by 1 base, leaving 15 bases between them. Germline V gene lookup returns CDR1 DFQATT and CDR2 SNEGSKA (reference sequence). The CDR3 sequence: CSAIRLKDGTDTQYF. In DNA form, the CDR3 reads TGCAGTGCTATCCGTCTCAAGGACGGCACAGATACGCAGTATTTT.

There are a few counts of this clonotype. The CDR3 DNA reads as TGTGCCAGCAGCCAAGAGATCGGTAGCTCTGGAAACACCATATATTTT. Translating it yields CASSQEIGSSGNTIYF. V and J are TRBV4-2 and TRBJ1-3; D unclear. V lost 0 bases, J lost 0 bases, and 9 bases lay in between. The CDR3 consists of 16 residues. CDR1 LGHNA and CDR2 YNFKEQ come from the germline V gene.

This clonotype was detected a few times. This chain joins TRBV5-6 and TRBJ2-7, with 9 bases fitting TRBD1. The V and J ends lost 1 base and 4 bases, in that order; junction bases with no gene match: 3. The CDR3 consists of 14 residues. Germline loops: CDR1 SGHDT, CDR2 YYEEEE. DNA for the CDR3: TGTGCCAGCAGCTTGCCGGGACAGGGATACGAGCAGTACTTC. Amino acid sequence: CASSLPGQGYEQYF.

This clonotype showed up just a few times. The V gene is TRBV12-3 or TRBV12-4, the J gene TRBJ1-2, with D hard to call. V was pared by 3 bases and J by 8 bases, with 13 bases between. The CDR3 contains 13 residues. The CDR3 spells CASSFTPTRGYTF. CDR3 nucleotides: TGTGCCAGCAGTTTCACCCCCACGAGGGGCTACACCTTC.

This clonotype came up a few times. The gene calls are TRBV10-3 and TRBJ2-3; D is unclear. Deletions cut 3 bases from V and 0 bases from J, with 7 bases between. The CDR3 loop spans 14 amino acids. CDR1 and CDR2 from the germline V gene are ENHRY and SYGVKD. CDR3 sequence: CAISDGISTDTQYF. CDR3 bases: TGTGCCATCAGTGATGGGATTAGCACAGATACGCAGTATTTT.

This clonotype turned up a few times. The J gene is TRBJ1-1, the V gene TRBV6-2 or TRBV6-3; no clear D gene. Germline-derived CDR1 and CDR2 are MNHEY and SVGEGT. The V and J ends lost 8 bases and 1 base respectively, with 14 bases between them. The CDR3 is 14 amino acids. The CDR3 sequence is CASLNPPRNTEAFF. The CDR3 coding sequence is TGTGCCAGCCTAAACCCCCCAAGGAACACTGAAGCTTTCTTT.

The V call is TRBV9, the J call TRBJ2-3; D is possibly TRBD2 (6 bases). CDR1 and CDR2 from the germline V gene are SGDLS and YYNGEE. With 0 bases removed from V and 8 bases from J, the gap between germline ends came to 7 bases. The CDR3 consists of 12 residues. The CDR3 region has the DNA TGTGCCAGCAGCGTAGGGAGGGGTACGCAGTATTTT. As protein: CASSVGRGTQYF.

There are a few counts of this clonotype. This chain joins TRBV27 and TRBJ2-7, with 8 bases that match TRBD1. Germline lookup yields CDR1 MNHEY and CDR2 SMNVEV (reference sequence). V was clipped by 4 bases and J by 1 base; unmatched bases: 3. The CDR3 consists of 14 residues. The CDR3 sequence is CASSYRGESYEQYF. The CDR3 region has the DNA TGTGCCAGCAGTTACAGGGGGGAATCCTACGAGCAGTACTTC.

V and J are TRBV4-3 and TRBJ2-7; D is ambiguous. This CDR3 is built from 15 residues. Germline V gene sequence: CDR1 LGHNA, CDR2 YSLEER. V was cut by 0 bases and J by 1 base, with 10 bases left in between. The CDR3 DNA reads TGCGCCAGCAGCCAAGATTCTGTCGGATCCTACGAGCAGTACTTC. Translating it yields CASSQDSVGSYEQYF.

This clonotype was seen more than once but under ten times. The chain carries TRBV12-3 or TRBV12-4 and TRBJ2-7; a weak D match, TRBD1 (5 bases). Trimming removed 3 bases at V and 2 bases at J, with 17 bases between. The CDR3 length is 16 residues. This chain's CDR3 is CASSFTLDSPPYEQYF. The DNA for the CDR3 is TGTGCCAGCAGTTTTACTCTCGACAGCCCACCCTACGAGCAGTACTTC.

This clonotype is medium-sized by share. This chain connects TRBV29-1 to TRBJ2-7; 11 bases are shared with TRBD1. Germline CDR1 reads SQVTM; CDR2 reads ANQGSEA. With 4 bases clipped from V and 6 bases from J, the junction kept 8 bases outside the gene matches. The CDR3 loop spans 14 amino acids. CDR3 sequence reads: CSVGTGTGGREQYF. CDR3 coding DNA: TGCAGCGTTGGGACCGGGACAGGGGGGCGCGAGCAGTACTTC.

This clonotype was seen more than once but under ten times. The V call is TRBV7-2, the J call TRBJ2-3; perhaps D is TRBD1 or TRBD2 (5 bases each). Germline V gene sequence: CDR1 SGHTA, CDR2 FQGNSA. Deletions cut 5 bases from V and 0 bases from J, with 9 bases between. The CDR3 consists of 14 residues. The CDR3 reads CASSPGPSTDTQYF. CDR3 nucleotide sequence: TGTGCCAGCAGCCCGGGGCCGAGCACAGATACGCAGTATTTT. Using reference TRBV7-2 and TRBJ2-3 for the parts outside the CDR3, the full variable domain is GAGVSQSPSNKVTEKGKDVELRCDPISGHTALYWYRQSLGQGLEFLIYFQGNSAPDKSGLPSDRFSAERTGGSVSTLTIQRTQQEDSAVYLCASSPGPSTDTQYFGPGTRLTVL.

This clonotype was counted only a few times. The V and J genes are TRBV4-2 and TRBJ2-1; D may be TRBD1 (6 bases). From germline, CDR1 is LGHNA and CDR2 YNFKEQ. This CDR3 has 16 residues. Trimming stripped 1 base from V and 1 base from J, with 11 bases between. The CDR3 bases are TGTGCCAGCAGCCAAGTTGGGGGCTTATCCTACAATGAGCAGTTCTTC. It specifies CASSQVGGLSYNEQFF.

There are a few counts of this clonotype. CDR3 protein: CATSDFRYRGAPFYEQYF. The CDR3 nucleotides are TGTGCCACCAGTGATTTTAGGTATAGAGGGGCCCCGTTCTACGAGCAGTACTTC. The rearrangement uses TRBV24-1 and TRBJ2-7; D assignment may be TRBD1 or TRBD2 (5 bases each). Trimming removed 1 base at V and 3 bases at J, with 21 bases between. The CDR3 is 18 residues long. CDR1 and CDR2 (germline): KGHDR, SFDVKD.

The CDR3 DNA reads TGTGCCAGCAGCACCCCCCCTATCTCCGCCACAGATACGCAGTATTTT. Translation: CASSTPPISATDTQYF. This chain joins TRBV11-2 and TRBJ2-3, with D unclear. The CDR3 has 16 amino acids. Trimming stripped 5 bases from V and 2 bases from J, with 17 bases between. Germline V gene sequence: CDR1 SGHAT, CDR2 FQNNGV.

The J gene is TRBJ2-3, the V gene TRBV4-1; 7 bases agree with TRBD2. V lost 2 bases to trimming and J lost 1 base; unmatched junction nucleotides: 9. The CDR3 covers 17 residues. CDR1 is MGHRA, CDR2 YSYEKL, per germline. DNA for the CDR3: TGCGCCAGCAGCCAACCGGTCATAGGGAGGGGCACAGATACGCAGTATTTT. Its protein product is CASSQPVIGRGTDTQYF.

This clonotype was recorded a few times. The chain uses TRBV18 and TRBJ2-2; D is unresolved. The CDR3 runs to 14 residues. Germline V gene data show CDR1 as KGHSH and CDR2 as LQKENI. Between the trimmed V and J ends, which lost 3 bases and 5 bases, there was a span of 10 bases. CDR3 nucleotides: TGTGCCAGCTCACCTGCTCCATTTACCGGGGAGCTGTTTTTT. It encodes CASSPAPFTGELFF.

This clonotype came up a few times. The chain recombines TRBV10-3 with TRBJ2-7; 10 bases are shared with TRBD2. Germline lookup yields CDR1 ENHRY and CDR2 SYGVKD. This CDR3 has 14 amino acids. V gave up 3 bases and J gave up 6 bases; unmatched junction bases: 5. The CDR3 coding sequence is TGTGCCATCAGTGAATCGGGACTAGCGAGCGAGCAGTACTTC. Its translation: CAISESGLASEQYF.

In regard to this clonotype: Germline and junction disagree at one end, which may indicate a read error. The rearrangement uses TRBV18 and TRBJ2-7, with no clear D. The CDR3 spans 13 residues. Per germline, CDR1 KGHSH and CDR2 LQKENI. CDR3 sequence reads: CASLPGRTGEQYF. CDR3 coding DNA: TGTGCCAGCTTACCAGGAAGAACTGGCGAGCAGTACTTC.

The table lists this clonotype with a few counts. The chain employs TRBV27 and TRBJ1-1, with D possibly TRBD1 on 6 matching bases. The CDR3 runs to 14 residues. V shed 2 bases and J shed 5 bases, with 12 bases lying between them. Germline values: CDR1 MNHEY, CDR2 SMNVEV (reference sequence). CDR3: CASSLRGARTEAFF. Here the CDR3 DNA reads TGTGCCAGCAGTTTACGGGGGGCGCGGACTGAAGCTTTCTTT.

The chain uses TRBV6-5 and TRBJ2-3; 8 nucleotides align to TRBD2. The CDR3 contains 12 residues. Germline lookup yields CDR1 MNHEY and CDR2 SVGAGI. With 2 bases clipped from V and 8 bases from J, the junction kept 0 bases outside the gene matches. The chain's CDR3 is CASSYSGGTQYF. In DNA form, the CDR3 reads TGTGCCAGCAGTTACAGCGGGGGTACGCAGTATTTT.